This passage covers 3 T cell receptor beta chains from one sample sequenced in a study of cytomegalovirus exposure and HLA in healthy donors. Repertoires were generated with immunoSEQ multiplex PCR, while TCRdb's copy carries only in-frame clones and drops some. The table has roughly 150,000 clones, approximately 87% seen once. The material sequenced was PBMCs. The source is a woman in her 30s in good health and CMV-seronegative.

In its sample, this clone was seen once. The chain employs TRBV5-4 and TRBJ2-3; 14 bases map to TRBD2. The CDR3 loop spans 14 amino acids. V lost 7 bases and J lost 5; bases outside the gene matches: 3. Germline lookup yields CDR1 SGHNT and CDR2 YYREEE (reference sequence). The CDR3 sequence is CASRLAGGQDTQYF. DNA of the CDR3: TGTGCCAGCCGACTAGCGGGGGGGCAAGATACGCAGTATTTT.

V usage is TRBV7-2 and J usage is TRBJ1-2, with D perhaps matching TRBD1 (5 bases). The V end was cut by 5 bases, the J end by 8 bases, with 18 bases between. CDR1 is SGHTA, CDR2 FQGNSA, per germline. The CDR3 contains 14 residues. For the CDR3, the DNA is TGTGCCAGCAGCCACAGCGGGGCGAACTCCGGCTACACCTTC. Amino acids: CASSHSGANSGYTF.

This clone has just one count. The V and J genes are TRBV5-1 and TRBJ2-5; the D call may be TRBD1 or TRBD2 (5 bases each). V gave up 4 bases and J gave up 5 bases, with 21 bases separating them. This CDR3 comprises 16 residues. The germline V gene has CDR1 SGHRS and CDR2 YFSETQ. CDR3 protein: CASSRNPVGETETQYF. The CDR3 region has the DNA TGCGCCAGCAGCAGAAACCCGGTGGGGGAGACCGAGACCCAGTACTTC.